This is a list of T cell receptor beta chains from one sample in a study of read filtering for tumor transcriptome and immune sequencing. MiXCR, run by TCRdb on the reads, gives a single entry per CDR3 protein. The sample consists of 100,000 to 150,000 distinct CDR3 sequences, around 13% of them appearing once. Source material: a population of CD138-negative cells sorted from bone marrow. The receptors stem from a donor aged 40 or older with multiple myeloma. Both conserved end residues are part of each CDR3.

V gene,CDR3 protein
TRBV14,CASSQLEGVTEAFF
TRBV29-1,CSVATDPNSPLHF
TRBV5-1,CASYDSPSGANVLTF
TRBV15,CATGRRAGANVLTF
TRBV20-1,CSASSLAEGTYEQYF
TRBV20-1,CSARGQGAGAPLYEQYF
TRBV11-1,CASSFGTDTQYF
TRBV11-2,CASSSGQKETQYF
TRBV12-3/TRBV12-4,CASSPDRGYNGYTF
TRBV6-5,CASRPDRELGQPQHF
TRBV14,CASRRTVNTEAFF
TRBV5-1,CASRIQGPGNTIYF
TRBV10-3,CAISESVQALDGELFF
TRBV5-1,CASSLGVEGNEQFF
TRBV18,CASSPPQYYEQFF
TRBV5-1,CASSLEDTQYF
TRBV15,CATSRDLKGDSNQPQHF
TRBV10-3,CAINRRGTLDSYEQYF
TRBV15,CATSMRDGEQFF
TRBV5-1,CASSLSSGRTTGELFF
TRBV5-4,CASSNLDWIQDEQYF
TRBV20-1,CSASDRAGVAKNIQYF
TRBV4-1,CASSQEFQVRNQPQHF